The clone carrying this T cell receptor beta chain was recorded a few times. Its antigen remains unidentified. Sequenced by immunoSEQ multiplex PCR; TCRdb stores in-frame clones only, minus some. The table has more than 9,000 clones, roughly two thirds seen once; the top ten hold 0.5% to 0.7%. This entry belongs to a study of regulatory dendritic cells for organ transplantation. Overall study findings and caveats: Mature dendritic cells appeared to drive more memory CD8+ clonal expansion than regulatory ones.

Allogeneic regulatory or mature dendritic cells were co-cultured for roughly five days with CFSE-labeled sorted T cells at 1:10. FACS sorted CD4+ or CD8+ T cells into CD45RA+ naive and CD45RO+ memory. The CDR3 sequence is 12 residues long. V lost 2 bases to trimming and J lost 8 bases, with 9 bases between them. In germline, CDR1 is KGHSH, CDR2 LQKENI. This rearrangement joins TRBV18 to TRBJ1-1; D call uncertain. The source of this sequence is a human donor in good health. The sequencing input was naive CD4+ T cells from blood cultured with dendritic cells. The subset denotes: CD45RA+ naive T cells. CDR3 in DNA: TGTGCCAGCTCACCAATAACAACAGAAGCTTTCTTT. Protein sequence: CASSPITTEAFF.